The clone carrying this TCR beta chain was detected a few times. Use of 60 Vbeta and 13 Jbeta primers characterized the PCR. Method: immunoSEQ multiplex PCR; TCRdb's copy keeps in-frame clones and lacks some. The sample yields about 130,000 clones, about 8.5% seen once. The sample is drawn from a study of cytomegalovirus exposure and HLA in healthy donors. CDR1 and CDR2 from the germline V gene are SGHRS and YFSETQ. CDR3 size: 15 residues. Trimming cost V 0 bases and J 1 base, with 10 bases left between them. The sequenced sample consisted of PBMCs. The chain has TRBV5-1 and TRBJ1-1; D uncertain. This clonotype was obtained from a man aged 40-49 years in good health and CMV-seronegative. This CDR3 reads CASSLVHTRNTEAFF. For the CDR3, the DNA is TGCGCCAGCAGCTTGGTTCACACCAGGAACACTGAAGCTTTCTTT.